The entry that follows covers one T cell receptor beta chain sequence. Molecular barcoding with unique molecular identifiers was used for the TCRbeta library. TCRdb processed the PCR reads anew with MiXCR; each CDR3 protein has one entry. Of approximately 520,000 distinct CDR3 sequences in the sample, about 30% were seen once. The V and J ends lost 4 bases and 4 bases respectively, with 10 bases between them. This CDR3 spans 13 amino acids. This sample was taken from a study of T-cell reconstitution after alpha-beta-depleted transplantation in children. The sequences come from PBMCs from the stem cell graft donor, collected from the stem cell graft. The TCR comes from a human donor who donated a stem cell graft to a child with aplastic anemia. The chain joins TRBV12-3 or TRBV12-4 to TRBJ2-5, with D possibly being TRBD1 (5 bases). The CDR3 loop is CASSWARGETQYF. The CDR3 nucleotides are TGTGCCAGCAGTTGGGCTAGGGGAGAGACCCAGTACTTC.